These 2 T cell receptor beta chains came from one sample sequenced in a study of shared clonotypes between healthy human individuals. TCRdb's copy holds only in-frame clones and misses some; the assay was immunoSEQ multiplex PCR. The data contain fewer than 3 million clones, roughly 90% of them seen just once; the ten biggest clones take up 0.3% to 0.45%. Sequencing was performed on naive CD4+ T cells from PBMCs. Noted subset: CD45RA+ positively selected. The receptor set was obtained from a man between 18 and 35 years old in good health. Some clones in this sample may be carry-over from other donors' samples.

The V gene is TRBV10-3, the J gene TRBJ2-5, with TRBD1 matching over 9 bases. Per the germline V gene, CDR1 is ENHRY and CDR2 is SYGVKD. After removal of 5 bases from V and 5 bases from J, the junction contained 6 bases not matched to a gene. CDR3 length: 14 amino acids. The CDR3 sequence is CAISPDRGVETQYF. DNA of the CDR3: TGTGCCATCAGTCCAGACAGGGGGGTCGAGACCCAGTACTTC.

The chain recombines TRBV6-6 with TRBJ1-1; 9 positions match TRBD1. V gave up 4 bases and J gave up 5 bases; unmatched junction bases: 8. Per the germline V gene, CDR1 is MNHNY and CDR2 is SVGAGI (reference sequence). The CDR3 runs to 15 residues. The CDR3 sequence: CASSSEQGAWTEAFF. CDR3 nucleotides: TGTGCCAGCAGTTCCGAACAGGGGGCGTGGACTGAAGCTTTCTTT.